One and the same sample provided the 21 T cell receptor beta chains below, sequenced in a study of cytomegalovirus exposure and HLA in healthy donors. Use of 60 Vbeta and 13 Jbeta primers characterized the PCR. This table comes from immunoSEQ multiplex PCR, and its TCRdb copy is limited to in-frame clones, with some not included. The table lists about 180,000 clones, just over 75% of them singletons. Material for sequencing was PBMCs. The receptors here all came from a woman in her fifties or sixties in good health and CMV-seropositive.

This clone was detected a few times. The V gene is TRBV9, the J gene TRBJ2-2; possible D gene TRBD1, 6 bases. CDR1 is SGDLS and CDR2 is YYNGEE in the germline V gene. CDR3 length: 16 amino acids. V lost 0 bases, J lost 1 base, and 10 bases lay in between. CDR3 nucleotide sequence: TGTGCCAGCAGCGTAGAAGGGGGATGGAACACCGGGGAGCTGTTTTTT. Translating gives CASSVEGGWNTGELFF.

The chain is built from TRBV30 and TRBJ1-3; 8 bases agree with TRBD1. Germline V gene lookup returns CDR1 GTSNPN and CDR2 SVGIG (reference sequence). With 2 bases clipped from V and 3 bases from J, the junction kept 12 bases outside the gene matches. The CDR3 extends over 17 amino acids. This CDR3 is CAWSPSWAGGSGNTIYF. The CDR3 DNA follows: TGTGCCTGGAGTCCTTCCTGGGCAGGGGGCAGTGGAAACACCATATATTTT.

The chain recombines TRBV27 with TRBJ2-5; D is undetermined. CDR1 and CDR2 from the germline V gene are MNHEY and SMNVEV (reference sequence). The ends were cut back, 2 bases at V and 5 bases at J, with 9 bases in the middle. This CDR3 region has 13 residues. The CDR3 here is CASSLGPGETQYF. The CDR3 bases are TGTGCCAGCAGTTTAGGGCCTGGGGAGACCCAGTACTTC.

This sequence joins TRBV18 and TRBJ2-2; D is ambiguous. The CDR3 is 18 amino acids. Germline lookup yields CDR1 KGHSH and CDR2 LQKENI. V was pared by 2 bases and J by 4 bases, with 20 bases between. The chain's CDR3 is CASSPAAPTLVGTGELFF. The CDR3 DNA reads TGTGCCAGCTCACCAGCGGCACCCACTCTTGTAGGCACCGGGGAGCTGTTTTTT.

V gene TRBV13 combines with J gene TRBJ2-3; 12 positions agree with TRBD1. CDR3 length: 14 residues. The V gene's germline CDR1 is PRHDT and CDR2 FYEKMQ (reference sequence). V lost 5 bases to trimming and J lost 9 bases; unmatched junction nucleotides: 6. The CDR3 DNA reads TGTGCCAGCAGCCCCCGGGACAGGGGGCAGACGCAGTATTTT. Translation: CASSPRDRGQTQYF.

This chain connects TRBV5-6 to TRBJ2-5, with 9 nucleotides matching TRBD2. V lost 2 bases and J lost 0; bases outside the gene matches: 8. The CDR3 length is 17 residues. Germline CDR1 and CDR2: SGHDT and YYEEEE. The CDR3 here is CASSFKVASGNQETQYF. The CDR3 nucleotides read TGTGCCAGCAGCTTCAAGGTGGCTAGCGGGAACCAAGAGACCCAGTACTTC.

This chain connects TRBV30 to TRBJ2-7; 9 bases fit TRBD2. There are 16 residues in the CDR3. Per the germline V gene, CDR1 is GTSNPN and CDR2 is SVGIG (reference sequence). V shed 0 bases, J shed 3 bases, and the junction held 9 bases outside the gene matches. In nucleotides, the CDR3 is TGTGCCTGGAGTGTACCGGGTGGACTAGCGCGCTACGAGCAGTACTTC. Translating gives CAWSVPGGLARYEQYF.

The chain carries TRBV5-6 and TRBJ2-7, with TRBD2 matching over 10 bases. Trimming removed 2 bases from V and 5 bases from J; junction bases left unmatched: 7. This CDR3 is 15 amino acids long. Germline CDR1 is SGHDT and CDR2 is YYEEEE. The CDR3 DNA sequence: TGTGCCAGCAGCTTAATCAGCGGGGGGGCTGACGAGCAGTACTTC. Translating it yields CASSLISGGADEQYF.

This chain links TRBV15 with TRBJ2-5, with 9 bases lining up with TRBD2. CDR3 length equals 15 residues. CDR1 is LNHNV, CDR2 YYDKDF, per germline (reference sequence). V shed 1 base, J shed 9 bases, and the junction held 9 bases outside the gene matches. The CDR3 protein is CATSRGGGVATAQYF. The CDR3 nucleotides are TGTGCCACCAGCAGAGGCGGGGGGGTAGCTACGGCCCAGTACTTC.

This chain connects TRBV28 to TRBJ2-2; TRBD2 might be the D (5 bases). Germline CDR1 is MDHEN and CDR2 is SYDVKM. V dropped 7 bases and J dropped 7 bases, with 7 bases sitting between them. The CDR3 runs to 11 residues. The CDR3 loop is CASTRGGELFF. Written as DNA, the CDR3 is TGTGCCAGCACCCGGGGCGGGGAGCTGTTTTTT.

This clone showed up just a few times. The chain joins TRBV25-1 to TRBJ1-1; unclear D gene. The V end was cut by 6 bases, the J end by 7 bases, with 6 bases between. Germline V CDR1 and CDR2: MGHDK, SYGVNS. CDR3 length: 10 amino acids. In DNA, the CDR3 is TGTGCCAGCAGGGGAGTTGAAGCTTTCTTT. It is translated as CASRGVEAFF. Drawing the rest from reference TRBV25-1 and TRBJ1-1, the complete variable domain is EADIYQTPRYLVIGTGKKITLECSQTMGHDKMYWYQQDPGMELHLIHYSYGVNSTEKGDLSSESTVSRIRTEHFPLTLESARPSHTSQYLCASRGVEAFFGQGTRLTVV.

Turning to this clone: One end of the junction does not line up with germline, which may come from a read error. The chain links TRBV5-1 to TRBJ2-6, with a tentative D call TRBD1 (5 bases). From germline, CDR1 is SGHRS and CDR2 YFSETQ. This CDR3 comprises 15 residues. The DNA of the CDR3 is TGCGCCAGCAGCTTGACTCTCTCTGGGGCCAACGGCCTGACTTTC. It encodes CASSLTLSGANGLTF.

To note about this clone: An end of the junction does not agree with germline; a read error may underlie this. This rearrangement joins TRBV7-7 to TRBJ2-1; 14 bases fit TRBD2. Per the germline V gene, CDR1 is SSHAT and CDR2 is FNYEAQ (reference sequence). The CDR3 runs to 18 residues. The CDR3 here is CASSLGLAGGGWYNEQFF. In nucleotides, the CDR3 is TGTGCTAGCAGCCTCGGACTAGCGGGAGGAGGTTGGTACAATGAGCAGTTCTTC. Supplemented by reference TRBV7-7 and TRBJ2-1, the full variable domain reads GAGVSQSPRYKVTKRGQDVTLRCDPISSHATLYWYQQALGQGPEFLTYFNYEAQPDKSGLPSDRFSAERPEGSISTLTIQRTEQRDSAMYRCASSLGLAGGGWYNEQFFGPGTRLTVL.

The rearrangement uses TRBV4-2 and TRBJ1-1; D is unresolved. V dropped 5 bases and J dropped 5 bases, with 12 bases sitting between them. In germline, CDR1 is LGHNA, CDR2 YNFKEQ. This CDR3 is 13 amino acids long. CDR3 sequence: CASSKDLGTEAFF. DNA for the CDR3: TGTGCCAGCAGCAAGGACTTGGGGACTGAAGCTTTCTTT.

J is TRBJ1-1 and V is TRBV28; tentatively, D is TRBD1 (6 bases). Trimming took 6 bases from V and 5 from J, leaving 19 bases between them. The CDR3 totals 15 residues. The germline gives CDR1 MDHEN, CDR2 SYDVKM. This chain's CDR3 is CASSRPFGGPTEAFF. The CDR3 region has the DNA TGTGCCAGCAGCCGACCCTTCGGGGGGCCTACTGAAGCTTTCTTT.

The CDR3 coding sequence is TGTGCCAGCAGTGGTGCAGGGAACGAGCAGTACTTC. This sequence encodes CASSGAGNEQYF. V is TRBV6-1 and J is TRBJ2-7; D possibly corresponds to TRBD1 (5 bases). The germline V gene has CDR1 MNHNS and CDR2 SASEGT. Trimming removed 4 bases from V and 5 bases from J, with 9 bases in between. CDR3 length: 12 amino acids.

The V and J genes are TRBV19 and TRBJ2-6; 7 bases match TRBD2. The CDR3 is made up of 15 amino acids. The trim removed 6 bases at V and 2 bases at J, leaving 4 bases unmatched. The V gene's germline CDR1 is LNHDA and CDR2 SQIVND (reference sequence). The chain's CDR3 is CASSPLAAGANVLTF. DNA of the CDR3: TGTGCCAGTAGCCCTCTAGCGGCTGGGGCCAACGTCCTGACTTTC.

The J gene is TRBJ2-5, the V gene TRBV30, with a possible D match to TRBD2 (5 bases). Germline values: CDR1 GTSNPN, CDR2 SVGIG (reference sequence). CDR3 size: 13 residues. The V gene lost 3 bases and the J gene lost 2 bases, with 10 bases spanning the gap. CDR3 sequence (DNA): TGTGCCTGGAGAGCTCCGGGACAAGAGACCCAGTACTTC. Translating it yields CAWRAPGQETQYF.

The rearrangement joins TRBV5-1 to TRBJ1-4; 9 bases are a match to TRBD1. V was clipped by 3 bases and J by 4 bases; unmatched bases: 7. Germline-derived CDR1 and CDR2 are SGHRS and YFSETQ. The CDR3 consists of 16 residues. CDR3 DNA: TGCGCCAGCAGCTCGGGACAGGGTTTAGGTAATGAAAAACTGTTTTTT. Amino acid sequence: CASSSGQGLGNEKLFF.

DNA for the CDR3: TGTGCCAGCCGGTTCCCCGGGTGTCCGTTGGGTAATTCACCCCTCCACTTT. Protein sequence: CASRFPGCPLGNSPLHF. The V call is TRBV14, the J call TRBJ1-6; D is unresolved. The V gene lost 8 bases and the J gene lost 6 bases, with 23 bases spanning the gap. This CDR3 is 17 amino acids long. Germline V gene sequence: CDR1 SGHDN, CDR2 FVKESK.

This rearrangement joins TRBV7-9 to TRBJ2-7, with D possibly matching TRBD2 (6 bases). Trimming shortened V by 8 bases and J by 3 bases, and 14 bases separated the two germline ends. The CDR3 is 13 residues long. Germline CDR1 is SEHNR and CDR2 is FQNEAQ (reference sequence). The CDR3 DNA reads as TGTGCCAGCCAGCTCAGGAGGGGCTACGAGCAGTACTTC. It yields the protein CASQLRRGYEQYF.